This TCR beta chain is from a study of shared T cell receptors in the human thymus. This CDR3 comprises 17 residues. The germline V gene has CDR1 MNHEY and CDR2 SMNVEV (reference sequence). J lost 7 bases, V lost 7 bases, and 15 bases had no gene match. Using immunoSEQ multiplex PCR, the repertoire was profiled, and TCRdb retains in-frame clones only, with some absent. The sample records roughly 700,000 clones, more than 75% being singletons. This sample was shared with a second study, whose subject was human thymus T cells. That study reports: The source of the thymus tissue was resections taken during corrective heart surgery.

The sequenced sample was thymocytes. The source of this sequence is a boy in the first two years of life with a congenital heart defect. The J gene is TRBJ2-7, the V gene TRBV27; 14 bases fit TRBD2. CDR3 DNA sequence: TGTGCCAGCACCCCCGGGGCGACTAGCGGGAGGGCCGGGGAGCAGTACTTC. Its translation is CASTPGATSGRAGEQYF.